This TCR beta chain stems from a study of T-cell memory formation after mild COVID-19. Study summary: TCR clusters were mostly donor specific. Study-wide results and caveats: Mostly located in CM and EM were contracting CD4+ clones, with contracting CD8+ clones located in EMRA.

MiXCR, run by TCRdb on the 5' RACE reads, gives a single entry per CDR3 protein. The repertoire holds roughly 250,000 distinct CDR3 sequences, around 17% seen once, with 22% in the top ten. For this clonotype: Its antigen is undetermined.

The CDR3 totals 19 residues. J gave up 9 bases and V 5 bases, and 21 bases lay outside the gene matches. The germline V gene encodes CDR1 SEHNR and CDR2 FQNEAQ (reference sequence). Sequenced sample: PBMCs or a T cell subset sorted from them (not recorded which). The gene calls are TRBV7-9 and TRBJ2-5; 13 nucleotides agree with TRBD2. The origin of this receptor is a man younger than 30 who had mild COVID-19 (a few samples of this study predate the infection). Cell type and time point are not known. The chain's CDR3 is CASSPTLSGTSGTRGAQYF. In DNA, the CDR3 is TGTGCCAGCAGCCCCACCCTCTCCGGGACTAGCGGGACAAGGGGGGCCCAGTACTTC.